These T cell receptor beta chains were read from a single sample in a study of graft-versus-host responses after intestinal transplantation. Sequencing used immunoSEQ multiplex PCR; TCRdb keeps in-frame clones, though not all of them. The sample has approximately 21,000 clones, approximately 40% seen once; the top ten hold under 1.5%. Sample: alloreactive CD8+ T cells from a mixed lymphocyte reaction culture, taken before transplantation. The receptors were gathered from a human patient who was an organ donor for intestinal transplantation. Each CDR3 is given without its conserved first and last residue. Each record gives: V gene, J gene, CDR3 protein.

V: TRBV7-9; J: TRBJ2-7; CDR3: ASSWTGGYEQY
V: TRBV4-3; J: TRBJ2-5; CDR3: ASSQAGGPETQY
V: TRBV6-9; J: TRBJ2-1; CDR3: ASSWSLEYNEQF
V: TRBV28; J: TRBJ1-2; CDR3: ASSFWGSNGPPGGYT
V: TRBV10-2; J: TRBJ2-1; CDR3: ASSVLQYNEQF
V: TRBV6-6; J: TRBJ2-7; CDR3: ASSLSGRDEQY
V: TRBV10-2; J: TRBJ2-1; CDR3: ASTPLASYNEQF
V: TRBV13; J: TRBJ2-7; CDR3: ASSLTLGTSGSTYEQY
V: TRBV6-5; J: TRBJ2-7; CDR3: ASSLDEIYEQY
V: TRBV7-9; J: TRBJ1-3; CDR3: AGSGAHSGNTIY